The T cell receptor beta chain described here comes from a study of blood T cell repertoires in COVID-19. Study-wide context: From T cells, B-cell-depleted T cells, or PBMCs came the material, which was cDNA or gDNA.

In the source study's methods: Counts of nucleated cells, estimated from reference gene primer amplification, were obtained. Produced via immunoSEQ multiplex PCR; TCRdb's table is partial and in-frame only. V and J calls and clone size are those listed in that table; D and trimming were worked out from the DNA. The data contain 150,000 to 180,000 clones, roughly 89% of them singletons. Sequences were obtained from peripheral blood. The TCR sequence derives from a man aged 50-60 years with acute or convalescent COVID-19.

The CDR3: CASSPGRLSYNEQFF. For the CDR3, the DNA is TGTGCCAGCTCACCAGGCCGACTCTCCTACAATGAGCAGTTCTTC. The J gene is TRBJ2-1, the V gene TRBV18; D ambiguous. Trimming left V 2 bases short and J 0 bases short, with 8 bases between. The CDR3 extends over 15 amino acids. The germline gives CDR1 KGHSH, CDR2 LQKENI.